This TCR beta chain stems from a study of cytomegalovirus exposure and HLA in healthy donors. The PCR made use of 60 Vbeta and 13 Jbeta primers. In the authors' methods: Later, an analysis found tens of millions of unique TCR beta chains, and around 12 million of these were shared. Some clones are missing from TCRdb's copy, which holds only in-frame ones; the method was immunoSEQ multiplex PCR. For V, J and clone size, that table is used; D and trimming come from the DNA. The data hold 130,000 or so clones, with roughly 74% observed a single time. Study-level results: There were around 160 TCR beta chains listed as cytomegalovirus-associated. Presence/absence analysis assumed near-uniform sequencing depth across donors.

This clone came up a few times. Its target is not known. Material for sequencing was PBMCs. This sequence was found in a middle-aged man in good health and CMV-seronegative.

The CDR3 is CAHWRDPGRETQYF. The CDR3 region has the DNA TGTGCCCACTGGCGGGACCCGGGCAGGGAGACCCAGTACTTC. The chain is built from TRBV6-4 and TRBJ2-5, with D possibly TRBD2 on 6 matching bases. The CDR3 consists of 14 residues. Trimming cost V 11 bases and J 5 bases, with 21 bases left between them. Germline V lookup: CDR1 MRHNA, CDR2 SNTAGT.